This TCR beta chain was observed in a study of blood T cell repertoires in COVID-19. Study context: T cells, B-cell-depleted T cells, or PBMCs provided the cDNA or gDNA that served as material.

Germline CDR1 is KGHDR and CDR2 is SFDVKD. Germline trimming cut 1 base from V and 8 bases from J; bases unmatched to any gene: 7. The CDR3 is 16 amino acids. Original methodology: Estimation of nucleated cell counts was performed using reference gene primer amplification. The data were produced by immunoSEQ multiplex PCR, yet TCRdb's version contains in-frame clones alone and is incomplete. V, J and clone size derive from that table, while D and trimming were established from the DNA sequence. The sample yields about 68,000 clones, 75% to 90% seen once. This chain uses TRBV24-1 with TRBJ2-1, with 10 bases that match TRBD1. The TCR comes from a man aged 45-65 years with acute or convalescent COVID-19. The sequenced sample was peripheral blood. The CDR3 region is CATSDLPGQGYHEQFF. Written as DNA, the CDR3 is TGTGCCACCAGTGATTTACCGGGACAGGGGTACCATGAGCAGTTCTTC.